This is a list of T cell receptor beta chains from one sample in a study of T cells in localized non-small cell lung cancer. Generated by immunoSEQ multiplex PCR, the TCRdb table keeps only in-frame clones and is missing some. The table includes about 23,000 clones, less than 90% detected once. The input for sequencing was peripheral blood, taken before any cancer treatment. The receptors stem from a male donor at least 60 years old with stage I squamous cell lung carcinoma. CDR3s include the opening cysteine and the closing phenylalanine or tryptophan. Fields, in order: J gene, V gene, D gene, CDR3 protein. A D gene is named only where the DNA matches it firmly.

J gene: TRBJ1-3
V gene: TRBV13
D gene: -
CDR3 protein: CASSLERGTGNTIYF

J gene: TRBJ1-4
V gene: TRBV12-2
D gene: -
CDR3 protein: CASRLKRGGWAKLFF

J gene: TRBJ1-4
V gene: TRBV25-1
D gene: -
CDR3 protein: CASSPSTTTNEKLFF

J gene: TRBJ1-2
V gene: TRBV6-5
D gene: -
CDR3 protein: CASSYGGIGYGYTF

J gene: TRBJ1-1
V gene: TRBV6-6
D gene: -
CDR3 protein: CASSYGAEAFF

J gene: TRBJ2-3
V gene: TRBV5-4
D gene: -
CDR3 protein: CASSPTNPKPDTQYF

J gene: TRBJ2-3
V gene: TRBV11-2
D gene: -
CDR3 protein: CASSRLGEGADTQYF

J gene: TRBJ2-5
V gene: TRBV5-6
D gene: -
CDR3 protein: CASSTAGHQETQYF

J gene: TRBJ1-1
V gene: TRBV5-1
D gene: -
CDR3 protein: CASSLVGRNTEAFF

J gene: TRBJ2-1
V gene: TRBV5-6
D gene: TRBD2
CDR3 protein: CASGQAGGRHNEQFF

J gene: TRBJ2-3
V gene: TRBV9
D gene: TRBD2
CDR3 protein: CASSFQTSGRNTQYF

J gene: TRBJ1-2
V gene: TRBV9
D gene: -
CDR3 protein: CASSTSTAFYGYTF

J gene: TRBJ2-7
V gene: TRBV15
D gene: -
CDR3 protein: CATSRRGGLVSEQYF

J gene: TRBJ1-3
V gene: TRBV7-2
D gene: -
CDR3 protein: CASSPYSSGNTIYF

J gene: TRBJ2-5
V gene: TRBV30
D gene: TRBD2
CDR3 protein: CAWSTGRAGGGETQYF

J gene: TRBJ1-1
V gene: TRBV7-9
D gene: -
CDR3 protein: CALEGRRNTEAFF

J gene: TRBJ2-7
V gene: TRBV5-1
D gene: TRBD2
CDR3 protein: CASTQGLTTYEQYF

J gene: TRBJ1-3
V gene: TRBV11-2
D gene: -
CDR3 protein: CASSPRTSSSGNTIYF

J gene: TRBJ1-2
V gene: TRBV19
D gene: -
CDR3 protein: CASSFSTGLLLWGYTF

J gene: TRBJ2-7
V gene: TRBV7-9
D gene: TRBD1
CDR3 protein: CASSQGAGEQYF